The 25 T cell receptor beta chains listed next were all sequenced from one sample in a study of cytomegalovirus exposure and HLA in healthy donors. PCR used 60 Vbeta primers and 13 Jbeta primers. TCRdb's table, derived via immunoSEQ multiplex PCR, lists solely in-frame clones and lacks some. Here the sample spans approximately 160,000 clones, about four fifths being singletons. Sequencing input: PBMCs. All receptors derive from a male donor in good health and CMV-seronegative.

The chain combines TRBV28 with TRBJ1-2; 8 bases map to TRBD1. The junction had 5 bases not matched to a gene; V was cut back by 4 bases and J by 1 base. This CDR3 is 15 amino acids long. The V gene's germline CDR1 is MDHEN and CDR2 SYDVKM. The CDR3 protein is CASSYRGLFNYGYTF. In DNA, the CDR3 is TGTGCCAGCAGTTACAGGGGGTTATTTAACTATGGCTACACCTTC.

This chain links TRBV28 with TRBJ1-1, with D possibly being TRBD1 (5 bases). This CDR3 contains 15 residues. V was clipped by 1 base and J by 2 bases, with 11 bases between them. Germline lookup yields CDR1 MDHEN and CDR2 SYDVKM. For the CDR3, the DNA is TGTGCCAGCAGTTTATCGACCGGGACTAACACTGAAGCTTTCTTT. It is translated as CASSLSTGTNTEAFF.

V usage is TRBV6-1 and J usage is TRBJ1-5, with D unclear. Between the trimmed V and J ends, which lost 0 bases and 4 bases, there was a span of 13 bases. The germline CDR1 and CDR2 sequences are MNHNS and SASEGT. The CDR3 extends over 16 amino acids. For the CDR3, the DNA is TGTGCCAGCAGTGAAGCGCCCGCGGGAATTAATCAGCCCCAGCATTTT. Its protein product is CASSEAPAGINQPQHF.

The chain has TRBV9 and TRBJ1-5, with D unresolved. The V and J ends lost 4 bases and 9 bases respectively, with 14 bases between them. This CDR3 is 13 amino acids long. CDR1 and CDR2 from the germline V gene are SGDLS and YYNGEE. CDR3 in amino acids: CASSYDTLGPQHF. CDR3 in DNA: TGTGCCAGCAGCTATGACACCCTGGGGCCCCAGCATTTT. Complete variable domain (other parts from reference TRBV9 and TRBJ1-5): DSGVTQTPKHLITATGQRVTLRCSPRSGDLSVYWYQQSLDQGLQFLIQYYNGEERAKGNILERFSAQQFPDLHSELNLSSLELGDSALYFCASSYDTLGPQHFGDGTRLSIL.

The chain joins TRBV6-6 to TRBJ2-3, with 8 bases fitting TRBD2. From germline, CDR1 is MNHNY and CDR2 SVGAGI (reference sequence). The CDR3 has 14 amino acids. V shed 6 bases, J shed 4 bases, and the junction held 6 bases outside the gene matches. Written as DNA, the CDR3 is TGTGCCAGCAGGACGGGGGGGCGGGCAGATACGCAGTATTTT. Residues: CASRTGGRADTQYF.

The rearrangement uses TRBV5-4 and TRBJ2-3; 7 positions match TRBD2. The CDR3 is 14 residues long. V shed 2 bases, J shed 9 bases, and the junction held 9 bases outside the gene matches. Looked up from germline, CDR1 is SGHNT and CDR2 is YYREEE (reference sequence). The CDR3 region has the DNA TGTGCCAGCAGCTTAGTGGGGGAGGGCGGAACGCAGTATTTT. This sequence encodes CASSLVGEGGTQYF.

This clone has a handful of counts. The chain recombines TRBV7-2 with TRBJ2-1; D gene unclear. Trimming cost V 1 base and J 12 bases, with 10 bases left between them. Germline loops: CDR1 SGHTA, CDR2 FQGNSA. This CDR3 region has 12 residues. CDR3 in amino acids: CASSLVSLGQFF. The DNA of the CDR3 is TGTGCCAGCAGCTTAGTTAGTCTTGGGCAGTTCTTC.

This chain uses TRBV5-6 with TRBJ2-1; 12 positions agree with TRBD2. This CDR3 has 16 residues. CDR1 is SGHDT and CDR2 is YYEEEE in the germline V gene. V trimming: 1 base; J trimming: 2 bases; junction bases outside the gene matches: 1. The chain's CDR3 is CASSLPSGGAYNEQFF. The CDR3, as DNA: TGTGCCAGCAGCTTGCCTAGCGGGGGGGCCTACAATGAGCAGTTCTTC.

J is TRBJ2-5 and V is TRBV28; 10 bases fit TRBD2. Germline-derived CDR1 and CDR2 are MDHEN and SYDVKM. With V trimmed by 5 bases and J by 6 bases, 6 bases remained unmatched. The CDR3 is made up of 14 amino acids. CDR3 residues: CASSPLAGTKTQYF. The CDR3 nucleotides are TGTGCCAGCAGTCCACTAGCGGGAACGAAGACCCAGTACTTC.

V gene TRBV29-1 combines with J gene TRBJ2-7, with 12 bases that match TRBD1. The CDR3 consists of 16 residues. The ends lost 6 bases at V and 1 base at J; junction bases unmatched: 10. Germline-derived CDR1 and CDR2 are SQVTM and ANQGSEA. The CDR3 here is CSVGIPGQGASYEQYF. CDR3 coding DNA: TGCAGCGTAGGGATACCGGGACAGGGGGCTTCCTACGAGCAGTACTTC.

The V gene is TRBV5-6, the J gene TRBJ1-2; 8 nucleotides line up with TRBD1. Looked up from germline, CDR1 is SGHDT and CDR2 is YYEEEE. The CDR3 has 16 amino acids. Germline trimming cut 4 bases from V and 4 bases from J; bases unmatched to any gene: 12. DNA of the CDR3: TGTGCCAGCAGCCCCCAGCCGGGACAGGTCTTCTATGGCTACACCTTC. Residues: CASSPQPGQVFYGYTF. Full variable domain (outside the CDR3, taken from reference TRBV5-6 and TRBJ1-2): DAGVTQSPTHLIKTRGQQVTLRCSPKSGHDTVSWYQQALGQGPQFIFQYYEEEERQRGNFPDRFSGHQFPNYSSELNVNALLLGDSALYLCASSPQPGQVFYGYTFGSGTRLTVV.

The rearrangement links TRBV9 to TRBJ2-1, with a possible D match to TRBD1 (6 bases). The CDR3 extends over 15 amino acids. The V end lost 4 bases, the J end lost 0 bases, and 11 bases lay between the germline ends. Germline V gene data show CDR1 as SGDLS and CDR2 as YYNGEE. CDR3 amino acids: CASSLDSSSYNEQFF. In DNA form, the CDR3 reads TGTGCCAGCAGCCTGGACAGCAGCTCCTACAATGAGCAGTTCTTC.

The rearrangement joins TRBV9 to TRBJ2-7; D call uncertain. The ends were cut back, 4 bases at V and 5 bases at J, with 13 bases in the middle. CDR1 SGDLS and CDR2 YYNGEE come from the germline V gene. This CDR3 is built from 13 residues. The CDR3 loop reads CASSSGFWDEQYF. For the CDR3, the DNA is TGTGCCAGCAGCTCGGGTTTTTGGGACGAGCAGTACTTC.

CDR3 DNA: TGTGCCAGCAGTTACCGGACAGGAGATAGGCACGAGCAGTACTTC. Translated, it gives CASSYRTGDRHEQYF. The rearrangement uses TRBV6-6 and TRBJ2-7; TRBD1 matches at 7 bases. This CDR3 comprises 15 residues. V gave up 2 bases and J gave up 5 bases; unmatched junction bases: 9. Germline CDR1 and CDR2: MNHNY and SVGAGI (reference sequence).

This sequence joins TRBV4-1 and TRBJ2-3, with 10 nucleotides matching TRBD1. J gave up 3 bases and V 2 bases, and 5 bases lay outside the gene matches. Germline V CDR1 and CDR2: MGHRA, YSYEKL. This CDR3 has 16 residues. The CDR3 loop reads CASSQSPGQGTDTQYF. The CDR3 DNA reads TGCGCCAGCAGCCAATCCCCGGGACAGGGGACAGATACGCAGTATTTT.

The chain has TRBV4-2 and TRBJ2-3, with D possibly being TRBD1 (6 bases). The ends were cut back, 1 base at V and 6 bases at J, with 11 bases in the middle. Per the germline V gene, CDR1 is LGHNA and CDR2 is YNFKEQ. The CDR3 is 14 amino acids. The DNA of the CDR3 is TGTGCCAGCAGCCAAGTCCGGGACACCGATACGCAGTATTTT. This gives the protein CASSQVRDTDTQYF.

This clone was recorded once. The chain carries TRBV7-8 and TRBJ1-4, with 9 bases lining up with TRBD1. CDR1 is SGHVS and CDR2 is FQNEAQ in the germline V gene. V trimming: 5 bases; J trimming: 5 bases; junction bases outside the gene matches: 6. The CDR3 length is 15 residues. The CDR3 DNA sequence: TGTGCCAGCAGCAAAACCGGGACAGGGAATGAAAAACTGTTTTTT. Protein: CASSKTGTGNEKLFF.

In the case of this clone: This specimen includes other DNA sequences encoding the same CDR3. The chain employs TRBV5-1 and TRBJ2-7; possible D gene TRBD1, 7 bases. Germline V gene data show CDR1 as SGHRS and CDR2 as YFSETQ. V was trimmed by 4 bases and J by 1 base, leaving 27 bases between them. CDR3 length: 19 amino acids. The CDR3 loop reads CASSLLLLAGQGDSYEQYF. The CDR3 nucleotides are TGCGCCAGCAGCCTGTTATTATTGGCGGGGCAGGGGGATTCCTACGAGCAGTACTTC.

The V and J genes are TRBV7-2 and TRBJ2-4, with TRBD1 as a possible D gene (6 bases). CDR3 length: 14 amino acids. Trimming pared 1 base from V and 4 bases from J, leaving 8 bases between. CDR1 is SGHTA, CDR2 FQGNSA, per germline. The CDR3 here is CASSLEQGKNIQYF. The CDR3 nucleotides are TGTGCCAGCAGCTTAGAGCAGGGGAAAAACATTCAGTACTTC.

The V call is TRBV28, the J call TRBJ1-1; D remains ambiguous. The CDR3 covers 13 residues. Germline loops: CDR1 MDHEN, CDR2 SYDVKM. Trimming stripped 6 bases from V and 4 bases from J, with 12 bases between. The CDR3: CASRPVIGTEAFF. DNA of the CDR3: TGTGCCAGCAGGCCGGTTATTGGCACTGAAGCTTTCTTT.

The gene calls are TRBV5-1 and TRBJ1-1, with TRBD1 identical over 7 bases. Germline assignment: CDR1 SGHRS and CDR2 YFSETQ. This CDR3 has 17 amino acids. After removal of 2 bases from V and 0 bases from J, the junction contained 10 bases not matched to a gene. CDR3 residues: CASSLRQGPSLNTEAFF. Written as DNA, the CDR3 is TGCGCCAGCAGCTTAAGACAGGGACCTAGCCTGAACACTGAAGCTTTCTTT.

The chain employs TRBV28 and TRBJ1-1; no definite D call. The CDR3 length is 14 residues. Germline CDR1 and CDR2: MDHEN and SYDVKM. Trimming shortened V by 5 bases and J by 1 base, and 11 bases separated the two germline ends. The CDR3 here is CASSPTGRNTEAFF. CDR3 DNA sequence: TGTGCCAGCAGTCCAACGGGGAGGAACACTGAAGCTTTCTTT.

The chain combines TRBV7-2 with TRBJ2-5, with D hard to call. With 5 bases removed from V and 5 bases from J, the gap between germline ends came to 9 bases. The CDR3 runs to 12 residues. Germline CDR1 and CDR2: SGHTA and FQGNSA. The CDR3 loop is CASSNFPETQYF. The CDR3 DNA follows: TGTGCCAGCAGCAACTTTCCGGAGACCCAGTACTTC.

The chain is built from TRBV19 and TRBJ2-7; possibly TRBD2 for D (6 bases). Germline CDR1 reads LNHDA; CDR2 reads SQIVND (reference sequence). The CDR3 contains 14 residues. V lost 5 bases, J lost 0 bases, and 11 bases lay in between. For the CDR3, the DNA is TGTGCCAGTAGTTCCGGGGGAGTCTCCTACGAGCAGTACTTC. This gives the protein CASSSGGVSYEQYF.

This clone appeared a single time. The chain couples TRBV5-5 to TRBJ2-5; D may be TRBD1 (6 bases). V lost 0 bases and J 7 bases, leaving 16 bases between the germline ends. Germline assignment: CDR1 SGHKS and CDR2 YYEKEE (reference sequence). The CDR3 extends over 15 amino acids. CDR3 DNA: TGTGCCAGCAGCTTGGGTGGGGGCCCGGGTTCGACCCAGTACTTC. Protein: CASSLGGGPGSTQYF.